Presented here are 14 T cell receptor beta chains from one specimen sequenced in a study of blood T cell repertoires in COVID-19 (dated by TCRdb to about 2020). The library was obtained by the immunoSEQ multiplex PCR assay. TCRdb re-hosts the immuneACCESS table, in-frame sequences only. Its copies lack some clones; in the studies checked, an unresolved V gene accounts for under half of them, and the cause for the rest is not known. For this sample the table gives some 150,000 clones, of which more than 80% were detected only once. The ten largest clonotypes hold 2.2% of the sample. Sequenced sample: peripheral blood. Receptor source: a man between 65 and 80 years old with acute or convalescent COVID-19.

This clone appeared a single time. The V call is TRBV28, the J call TRBJ1-2, with D unresolved. V gave up 4 bases and J gave up 0 bases, with 9 bases separating them. In germline, CDR1 is MDHEN, CDR2 SYDVKM. The CDR3 runs 14 residues. CDR3 region: CASSSNLANYGYTF. The CDR3 nucleotides are TGTGCCAGCAGTTCAAATCTAGCTAACTATGGCTACACCTTC.

The rearrangement joins TRBV11-3 to TRBJ1-4; D may be TRBD1 (6 bases). V was pared by 3 bases and J by 0 bases, with 11 bases between. This CDR3 is 16 amino acids long. Germline CDR1 is SGHNT and CDR2 is YENEEA. CDR3 region: CASSFTDRPTNEKLFF. CDR3 in DNA: TGTGCCAGCAGCTTCACGGACAGACCAACTAATGAAAAACTGTTTTTT.

CDR3: CAIRPGQEGRSPLHF. CDR3 in DNA: TGTGCCATCAGGCCCGGACAGGAGGGGCGTTCACCCCTCCACTTT. This rearrangement joins TRBV10-3 to TRBJ1-6; the match to TRBD1 covers 7 bases. The CDR3 sequence is 15 residues long. J was trimmed by 9 bases and V by 6 bases; bases with no gene match: 11. From germline, CDR1 is ENHRY and CDR2 SYGVKD.

The chain has TRBV12-3 or TRBV12-4 and TRBJ2-7; tentatively, D is TRBD2 (5 bases). CDR3 length: 13 amino acids. V was clipped by 2 bases and J by 3 bases, with 8 bases between them. CDR3 residues: CASSLRRGYEQYF. The CDR3 DNA is TGTGCCAGCAGTTTAAGACGGGGCTACGAGCAGTACTTC.

This chain connects TRBV28 to TRBJ1-3; 7 nucleotides line up with TRBD1. Trimming at V came to 5 bases and at J to 3 bases, leaving 10 bases not matched to a gene. The CDR3 length is 16 residues. In germline, CDR1 is MDHEN, CDR2 SYDVKM. The CDR3 sequence is CASSPYGGGYGNTIYF. CDR3 nucleotides: TGTGCCAGCAGTCCCTACGGAGGGGGCTATGGAAACACCATATATTTT. The full variable domain, rest sourced from reference TRBV28 and TRBJ1-3, is DVKVTQSSRYLVKRTGEKVFLECVQDMDHENMFWYRQDPGLGLRLIYFSYDVKMKEKGDIPEGYSVSREKKERFSLILESASTNQTSMYLCASSPYGGGYGNTIYFGEGSWLTVV.

This chain links TRBV3-1 (or the pseudogene TRBV3-2) with TRBJ2-1; TRBD2 agrees at 11 bases. The CDR3 has 17 amino acids. CDR1 is LGHDT, CDR2 YNNKEL, per germline (reference sequence). The V and J ends lost 0 bases and 8 bases, in that order; junction bases with no gene match: 9. CDR3: CASSQDPPSGGTDEQFF. The CDR3 DNA reads as TGTGCCAGCAGCCAAGATCCCCCTAGCGGGGGGACCGATGAGCAGTTCTTC.

The chain couples TRBV5-4 to TRBJ2-5; 8 bases fit TRBD1. The CDR3 totals 15 residues. V shed 3 bases, J shed 5 bases, and the junction held 9 bases outside the gene matches. CDR1 and CDR2 from the germline V gene are SGHNT and YYREEE (reference sequence). The CDR3 DNA reads TGTGCCAGCAGCTCGGGACAGGCCGGGTGGGAGACCCAGTACTTC. This codes for CASSSGQAGWETQYF.

In its sample, this clone was seen once. The V call is TRBV5-5, the J call TRBJ2-3, with 10 positions matching TRBD2. The CDR3 contains 16 residues. V lost 4 bases and J lost 5; bases outside the gene matches: 10. CDR1 is SGHKS, CDR2 YYEKEE, per germline (reference sequence). The CDR3 DNA reads TGTGCCAGCAGCATGTTGTCTAGCGGGGGTGGAGATACGCAGTATTTT. Translating it yields CASSMLSSGGGDTQYF.

This sequence joins TRBV19 and TRBJ2-1, with 8 bases lining up with TRBD2. The germline V gene encodes CDR1 LNHDA and CDR2 SQIVND (reference sequence). The CDR3 runs to 15 residues. The V gene end was trimmed by 6 bases and the J gene end by 6 bases; junction bases not matched to a gene: 10. CDR3 bases: TGTGCCAGTAGCGCCACGGGGGGGCAAGGCAATGAGCAGTTCTTC. Translated: CASSATGGQGNEQFF.

The genes are TRBV3-1 (or the pseudogene TRBV3-2) and TRBJ1-5; D unresolved. Trimming took off 1 base at V and 5 bases at J, with 6 bases between the two ends. The CDR3 totals 13 residues. CDR1 is LGHDT and CDR2 is YNNKEL in the germline V gene (reference sequence). The CDR3 is CASSQGADQPQHF. In nucleotides, the CDR3 is TGTGCCAGCAGCCAAGGGGCCGATCAGCCCCAGCATTTT.

This clone was counted a few times. The CDR3 sequence is CASSLWGGVRETQYF. DNA for the CDR3: TGCGCCAGCAGCCTATGGGGGGGGGTACGAGAGACCCAGTACTTC. This chain joins TRBV5-1 and TRBJ2-5, with 7 bases that match TRBD2. From germline, CDR1 is SGHRS and CDR2 YFSETQ. CDR3 size: 15 residues. V shed 4 bases and J 4 bases; nucleotides not matched to a gene: 10.

The chain couples TRBV19 to TRBJ1-5; D ambiguous. This CDR3 comprises 14 residues. Germline loops: CDR1 LNHDA, CDR2 SQIVND (reference sequence). V shed 7 bases and J shed 8 bases, with 18 bases lying between them. The DNA for the CDR3 is TGTGCCAGTAATAGTAGGAGGTCCTTGAAGCCCCAGCATTTT. This translates into CASNSRRSLKPQHF.

The chain joins TRBV3-1 (or the pseudogene TRBV3-2) to TRBJ1-1, with 11 bases matching TRBD1. This CDR3 region has 15 residues. Germline lookup yields CDR1 LGHDT and CDR2 YNNKEL (reference sequence). With 2 bases clipped from V and 8 bases from J, the junction kept 7 bases outside the gene matches. The CDR3 DNA is TGTGCCAGCAGCCAACCGGACAGGGGGCCGGTAGAAGCTTTCTTT. Encoded protein: CASSQPDRGPVEAFF.

CDR3 in DNA: TGTGCCATCAGTGGCGCCGGGACTAGCGGGAGGAGGAGCACAGATACGCAGTATTTT. This encodes CAISGAGTSGRRSTDTQYF. This chain connects TRBV10-3 to TRBJ2-3; 15 nucleotides match TRBD2. The germline gives CDR1 ENHRY, CDR2 SYGVKD. V lost 4 bases to trimming and J lost 0 bases; unmatched junction nucleotides: 8. The CDR3 sequence is 19 residues long.